The 7 T cell receptor beta chains below all came from one sample that was sequenced in a study of blood T cell repertoires in COVID-19. The protocol was immunoSEQ multiplex PCR, while the TCRdb copy is restricted to in-frame clones and leaves out a portion. The sample has 150,000 to 200,000 clones; more than 70% are singletons. The specimen was peripheral blood. Every receptor here comes from a human donor in a cohort sampled during active COVID-19.

The chain is built from TRBV4-3 and TRBJ1-2, with D perhaps matching TRBD1 (5 bases). Looked up from germline, CDR1 is LGHNA and CDR2 is YSLEER. There are 18 residues in the CDR3. V lost 0 bases to trimming and J lost 0 bases, with 17 bases between them. CDR3: CASSQDILQGEANYGYTF. The CDR3, as DNA: TGCGCCAGCAGCCAAGATATTTTGCAGGGTGAAGCTAACTATGGCTACACCTTC.

The V and J genes are TRBV5-5 and TRBJ1-2; 7 positions match TRBD1. The CDR3 has 14 amino acids. The germline V gene encodes CDR1 SGHKS and CDR2 YYEKEE (reference sequence). Trimming removed 4 bases from V and 6 bases from J; junction bases left unmatched: 9. The CDR3 region is CASSRRTGGHGYTF. The CDR3 nucleotides read TGTGCCAGCAGCCGACGGACAGGCGGCCATGGCTACACCTTC. Full variable domain (missing parts from reference TRBV5-5 and TRBJ1-2): DAGVTQSPTHLIKTRGQQVTLRCSPISGHKSVSWYQQVLGQGPQFIFQYYEKEERGRGNFPDRFSARQFPNYSSELNVNALLLGDSALYLCASSRRTGGHGYTFGSGTRLTVV.

The chain links TRBV4-1 to TRBJ2-5, with D uncertain. V was clipped by 1 base and J by 5 bases, with 8 bases between them. From germline, CDR1 is MGHRA and CDR2 YSYEKL. The CDR3 length is 13 residues. CDR3 DNA sequence: TGCGCCAGCAGCCAAGGCTCGGAGGAGACCCAGTACTTC. It yields the protein CASSQGSEETQYF.

The V gene is TRBV7-2, the J gene TRBJ2-7, with 12 bases aligning to TRBD2. With 1 base clipped from V and 1 base from J, the junction kept 5 bases outside the gene matches. Per the germline V gene, CDR1 is SGHTA and CDR2 is FQGNSA. The CDR3 is 17 residues long. The CDR3 coding sequence is TGTGCCAGCAGCTTAGTGGCTAGCGGGGGGGCGTCCTACGAGCAGTACTTC. This encodes CASSLVASGGASYEQYF.

The rearrangement joins TRBV18 to TRBJ2-5, with 10 bases matching TRBD1. This CDR3 contains 11 residues. Looked up from germline, CDR1 is KGHSH and CDR2 is LQKENI. V shed 3 bases and J 12 bases; nucleotides not matched to a gene: 1. The CDR3 reads CASSPDRGKYF. CDR3 DNA: TGTGCCAGCTCACCGGACAGGGGGAAGTACTTC. The whole variable domain, filled in from reference TRBV18 and TRBJ2-5, reads NAGVMQNPRHLVRRRGQEARLRCSPMKGHSHVYWYRQLPEEGLKFMVYLQKENIIDESGMPKERFSAEFPKEGPSILRIQQVVRGDSAAYFCASSPDRGKYFGPGTRLLVL.

This clone came up a few times. The rearrangement links TRBV6-5 to TRBJ2-7; D unresolved. Trimming left V 0 bases short and J 2 bases short, with 14 bases between. Germline assignment: CDR1 MNHEY and CDR2 SVGAGI. The CDR3 runs 16 residues. CDR3 in DNA: TGTGCCAGCAGTTACTCGTTTAAAAACAGTCCCTACGAGCAGTACTTC. Translation gives CASSYSFKNSPYEQYF.

The V and J genes are TRBV6-5 and TRBJ2-1; TRBD1 aligns across 12 bases. CDR3 size: 16 residues. CDR1 is MNHEY, CDR2 SVGAGI, per germline. V lost 3 bases to trimming and J lost 6 bases; unmatched junction nucleotides: 6. In DNA, the CDR3 is TGTGCCAGCAGTTATCTCGGGACAGGGGGCTTCAATGAGCAGTTCTTC. It yields the protein CASSYLGTGGFNEQFF.